The present T cell receptor (beta chain) was sequenced within a study of CD8 T cells in ankylosing spondylitis. Notes on the study in general: What seemed typical of ankylosing spondylitis blood was a TCR beta motif built from 7 or 8 highly homologous variants.

On this clonotype: Its antigen is not identified.

TCRdb analysed the 5' RACE reads with MiXCR anew, one entry per CDR3 protein. The table includes approximately 550,000 distinct CDR3 sequences, approximately 11% detected once. Sample: blood, either unsorted or a sorted T cell fraction (not recorded which). The sequence came from a male donor with ankylosing spondylitis.

The CDR3 DNA reads TGTGCCAGCAGCTCAAACACAGGCCGCGAAAAACTGTTTTTT. Its protein is CASSSNTGREKLFF. The rearrangement joins TRBV11-2 to TRBJ1-4, with TRBD1 as a possible D gene (5 bases). Per the germline V gene, CDR1 is SGHAT and CDR2 is FQNNGV. V lost 4 bases to trimming and J lost 8 bases, with 14 bases between them. The CDR3 sequence is 14 residues long.